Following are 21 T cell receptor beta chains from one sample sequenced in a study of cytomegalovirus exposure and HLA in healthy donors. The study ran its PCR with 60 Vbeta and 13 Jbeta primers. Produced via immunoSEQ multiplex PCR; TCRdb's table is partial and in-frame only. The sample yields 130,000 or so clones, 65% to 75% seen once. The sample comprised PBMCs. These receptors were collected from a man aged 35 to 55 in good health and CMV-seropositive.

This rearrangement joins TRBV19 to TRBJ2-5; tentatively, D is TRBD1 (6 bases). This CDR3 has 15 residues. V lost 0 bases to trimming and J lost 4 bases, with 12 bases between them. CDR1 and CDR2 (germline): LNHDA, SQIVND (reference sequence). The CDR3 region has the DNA TGTGCCAGTAGTATAGATGGCTCCAGGGGAGAGACCCAGTACTTC. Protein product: CASSIDGSRGETQYF. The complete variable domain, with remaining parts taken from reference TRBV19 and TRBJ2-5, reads DGGITQSPKYLFRKEGQNVTLSCEQNLNHDAMYWYRQDPGQGLRLIYYSQIVNDFQKGDIAEGYSVSREKKESFPLTVTSAQKNPTAFYLCASSIDGSRGETQYFGPGTRLLVL.

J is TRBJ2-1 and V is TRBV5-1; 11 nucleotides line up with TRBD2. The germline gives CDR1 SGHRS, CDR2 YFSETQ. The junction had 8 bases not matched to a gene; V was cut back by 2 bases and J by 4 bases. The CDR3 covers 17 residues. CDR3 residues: CASSFRGSGGAYNEQFF. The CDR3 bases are TGCGCCAGCAGCTTTCGAGGTAGCGGGGGGGCTTACAATGAGCAGTTCTTC.

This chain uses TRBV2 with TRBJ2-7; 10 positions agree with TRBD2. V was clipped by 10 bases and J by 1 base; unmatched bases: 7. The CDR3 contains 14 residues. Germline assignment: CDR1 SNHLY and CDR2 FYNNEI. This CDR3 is CATRTSGQSYEQYF. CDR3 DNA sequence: TGTGCCACACGGACTAGCGGACAGTCCTACGAGCAGTACTTC.

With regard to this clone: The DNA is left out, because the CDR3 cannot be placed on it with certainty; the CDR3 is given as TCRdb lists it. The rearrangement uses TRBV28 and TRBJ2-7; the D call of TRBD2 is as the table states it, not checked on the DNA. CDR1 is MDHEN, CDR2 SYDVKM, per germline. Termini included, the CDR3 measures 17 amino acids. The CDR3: CASSSSRGYSVSYEQYF.

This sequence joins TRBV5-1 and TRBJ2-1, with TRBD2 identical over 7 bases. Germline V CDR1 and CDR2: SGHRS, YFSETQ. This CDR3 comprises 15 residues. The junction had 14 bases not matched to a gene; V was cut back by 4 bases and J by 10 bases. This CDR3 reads CASSAGLGGLAEQFF. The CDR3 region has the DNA TGCGCCAGCAGCGCCGGACTAGGCGGGCTCGCGGAGCAGTTCTTC.

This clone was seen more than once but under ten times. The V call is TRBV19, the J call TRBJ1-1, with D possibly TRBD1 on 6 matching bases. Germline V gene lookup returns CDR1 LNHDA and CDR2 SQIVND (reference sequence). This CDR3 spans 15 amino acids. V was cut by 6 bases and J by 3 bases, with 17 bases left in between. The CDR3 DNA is TGTGCCAGTAGGAGGCAGAGAAACAGGGACACTGAAGCTTTCTTT. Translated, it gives CASRRQRNRDTEAFF.

In nucleotides, the CDR3 is TGTGCCAGCAGTCCGGTAGCGGGAGCGGGCAATGAGCAGTTCTTC. Protein product: CASSPVAGAGNEQFF. The gene calls are TRBV27 and TRBJ2-1; 9 bases are shared with TRBD2. The CDR3 length is 15 residues. V lost 5 bases to trimming and J lost 6 bases; unmatched junction nucleotides: 8. Germline CDR1 MNHEY, CDR2 SMNVEV (reference sequence).

Written as DNA, the CDR3 is TGTGCCTGGAGTAGGGGGGGTGCTGCTACTGAAGCTTTCTTT. Translating it yields CAWSRGGAATEAFF. The rearrangement links TRBV30 to TRBJ1-1, with D possibly TRBD1 on 6 matching bases. V lost 2 bases and J 5 bases, leaving 15 bases between the germline ends. The CDR3 runs 14 residues. Germline V gene data show CDR1 as GTSNPN and CDR2 as SVGIG (reference sequence).

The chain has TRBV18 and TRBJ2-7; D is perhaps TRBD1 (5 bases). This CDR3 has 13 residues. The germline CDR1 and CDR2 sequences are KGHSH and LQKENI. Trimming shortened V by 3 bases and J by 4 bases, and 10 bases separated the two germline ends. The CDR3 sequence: CASSPLSGYEQYF. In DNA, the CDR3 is TGTGCCAGCTCACCTTTATCAGGGTACGAGCAGTACTTC.

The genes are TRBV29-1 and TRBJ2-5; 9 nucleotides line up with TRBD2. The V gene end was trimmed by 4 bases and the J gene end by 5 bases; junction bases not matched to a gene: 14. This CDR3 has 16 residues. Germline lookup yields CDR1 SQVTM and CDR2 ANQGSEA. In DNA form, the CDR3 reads TGCAGCGTTGCCGGGCTAGCGGGGAGAACCCGGGAGACCCAGTACTTC. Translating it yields CSVAGLAGRTRETQYF.

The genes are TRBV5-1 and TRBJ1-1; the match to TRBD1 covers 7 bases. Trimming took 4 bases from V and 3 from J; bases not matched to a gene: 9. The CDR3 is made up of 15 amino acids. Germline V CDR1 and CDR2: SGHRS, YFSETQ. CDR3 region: CASSGSGTVDTEAFF. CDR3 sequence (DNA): TGCGCCAGCAGCGGCTCCGGGACAGTGGACACTGAAGCTTTCTTT.

The CDR3 loop is CASGLVNGIYIRGYTF. In DNA, the CDR3 is TGTGCTAGTGGTTTGGTGAACGGGATCTACATCCGGGGCTACACCTTC. The chain links TRBV12-5 to TRBJ1-2; D remains ambiguous. Trimming removed 0 bases from V and 8 bases from J, with 19 bases in between. The germline V gene encodes CDR1 LGHNT and CDR2 FRNRAP. This CDR3 comprises 16 residues.

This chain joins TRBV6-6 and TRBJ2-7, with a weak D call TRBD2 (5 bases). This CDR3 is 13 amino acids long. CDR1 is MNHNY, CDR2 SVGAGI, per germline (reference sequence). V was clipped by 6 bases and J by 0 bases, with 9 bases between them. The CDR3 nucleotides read TGTGCCAGCAGGGCCCGGGGCTCCTACGAGCAGTACTTC. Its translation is CASRARGSYEQYF.

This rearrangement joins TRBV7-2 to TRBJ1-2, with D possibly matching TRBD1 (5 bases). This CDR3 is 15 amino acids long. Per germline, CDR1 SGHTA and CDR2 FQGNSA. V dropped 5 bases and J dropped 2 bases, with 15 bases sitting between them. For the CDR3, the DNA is TGTGCCAGCAGCGTTCAGGGAAACCAAAACTATGGCTACACCTTC. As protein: CASSVQGNQNYGYTF.

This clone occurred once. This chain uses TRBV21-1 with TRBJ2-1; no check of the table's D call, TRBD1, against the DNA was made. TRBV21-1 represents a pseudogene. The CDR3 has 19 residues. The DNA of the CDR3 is TGTGCCAGCAGCAAACGGGACAGGCGTCCGACTAGACTCAACAATGAGCAGTTCTTC. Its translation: CASSKRDRRPTRLNNEQFF.

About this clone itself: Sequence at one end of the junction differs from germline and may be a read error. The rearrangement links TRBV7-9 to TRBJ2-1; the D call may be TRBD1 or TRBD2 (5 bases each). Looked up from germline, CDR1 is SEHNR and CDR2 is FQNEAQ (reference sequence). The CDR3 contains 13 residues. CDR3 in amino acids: CSSSLAGRHEQFF. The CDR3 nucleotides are TGTTCCAGCAGCTTAGCAGGGAGACATGAGCAGTTCTTC.

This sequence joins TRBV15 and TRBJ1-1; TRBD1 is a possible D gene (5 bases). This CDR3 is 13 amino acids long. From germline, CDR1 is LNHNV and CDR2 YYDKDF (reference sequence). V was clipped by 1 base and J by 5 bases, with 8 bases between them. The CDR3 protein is CATSRGQFTEAFF. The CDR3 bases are TGTGCCACCAGCAGAGGACAGTTTACTGAAGCTTTCTTT.

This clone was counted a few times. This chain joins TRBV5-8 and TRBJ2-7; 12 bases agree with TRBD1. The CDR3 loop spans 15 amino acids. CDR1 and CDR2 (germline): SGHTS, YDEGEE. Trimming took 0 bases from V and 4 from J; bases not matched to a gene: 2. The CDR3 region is CASSLVGQGAYEQYF. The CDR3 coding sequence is TGTGCCAGCAGCTTGGTGGGACAGGGGGCATACGAGCAGTACTTC. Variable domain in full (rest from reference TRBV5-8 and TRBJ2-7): EAGVTQSPTHLIKTRGQQATLRCSPISGHTSVYWYQQALGLGLQFLLWYDEGEERNRGNFPPRFSGRQFPNYSSELNVNALELEDSALYLCASSLVGQGAYEQYFGPGTRLTVT.

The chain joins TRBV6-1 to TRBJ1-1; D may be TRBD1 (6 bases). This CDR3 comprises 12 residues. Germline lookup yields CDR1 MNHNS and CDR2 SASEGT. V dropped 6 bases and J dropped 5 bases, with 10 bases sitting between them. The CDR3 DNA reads TGTGCCAGCAGCCCCGGGACAACTGAAGCTTTCTTT. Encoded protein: CASSPGTTEAFF.

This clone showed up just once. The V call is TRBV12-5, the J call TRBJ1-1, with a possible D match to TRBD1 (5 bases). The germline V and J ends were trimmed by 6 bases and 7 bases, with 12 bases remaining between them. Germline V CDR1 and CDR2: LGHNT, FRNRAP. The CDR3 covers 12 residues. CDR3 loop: CASGHPGGEAFF. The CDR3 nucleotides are TGTGCTAGTGGACACCCCGGGGGTGAAGCTTTCTTT.

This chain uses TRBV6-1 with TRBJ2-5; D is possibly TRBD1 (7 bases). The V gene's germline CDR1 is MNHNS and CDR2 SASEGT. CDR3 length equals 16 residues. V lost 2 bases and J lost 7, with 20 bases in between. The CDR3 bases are TGTGCCAGCAGTGAAACCGGCCAGGGGGGTCTCGGGACCCAGTACTTC. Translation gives CASSETGQGGLGTQYF.